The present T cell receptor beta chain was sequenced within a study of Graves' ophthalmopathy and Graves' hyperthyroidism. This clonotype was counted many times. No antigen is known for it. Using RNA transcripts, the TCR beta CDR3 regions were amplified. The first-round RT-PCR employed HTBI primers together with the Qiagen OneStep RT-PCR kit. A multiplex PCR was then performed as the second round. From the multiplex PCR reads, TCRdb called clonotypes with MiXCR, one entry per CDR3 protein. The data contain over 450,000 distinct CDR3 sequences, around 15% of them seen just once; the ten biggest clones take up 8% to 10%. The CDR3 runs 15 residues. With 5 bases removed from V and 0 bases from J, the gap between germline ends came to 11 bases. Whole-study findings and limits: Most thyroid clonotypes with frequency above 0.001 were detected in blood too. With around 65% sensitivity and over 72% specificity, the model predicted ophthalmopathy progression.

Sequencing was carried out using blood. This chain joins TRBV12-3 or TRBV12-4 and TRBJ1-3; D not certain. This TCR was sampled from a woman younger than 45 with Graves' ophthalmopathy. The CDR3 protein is CASSAVINSGNTIYF. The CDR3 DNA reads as TGTGCCAGCAGTGCGGTCATCAACTCTGGAAACACCATATATTTT.